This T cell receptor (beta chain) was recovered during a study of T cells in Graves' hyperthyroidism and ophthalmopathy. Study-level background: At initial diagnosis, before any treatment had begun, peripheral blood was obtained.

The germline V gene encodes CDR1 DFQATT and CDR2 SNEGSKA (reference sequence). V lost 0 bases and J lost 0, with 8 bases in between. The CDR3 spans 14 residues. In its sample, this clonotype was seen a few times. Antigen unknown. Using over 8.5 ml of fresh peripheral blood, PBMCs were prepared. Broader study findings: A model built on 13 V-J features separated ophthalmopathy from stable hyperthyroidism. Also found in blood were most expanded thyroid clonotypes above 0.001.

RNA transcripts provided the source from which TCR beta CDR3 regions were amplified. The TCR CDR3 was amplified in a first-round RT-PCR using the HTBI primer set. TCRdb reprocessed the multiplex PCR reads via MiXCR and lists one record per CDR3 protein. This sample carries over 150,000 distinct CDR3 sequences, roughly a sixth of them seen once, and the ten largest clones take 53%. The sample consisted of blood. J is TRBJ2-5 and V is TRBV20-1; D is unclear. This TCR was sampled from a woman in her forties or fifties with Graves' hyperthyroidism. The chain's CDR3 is CSARDHQYQETQYF. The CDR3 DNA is TGCAGTGCTAGAGATCATCAGTACCAAGAGACCCAGTACTTC.